This T cell receptor beta chain was identified during a study of T-cell reconstitution after alpha-beta-depleted transplantation in children. Trimming removed 2 bases at V and 7 bases at J, with 14 bases between. Germline lookup yields CDR1 MNHEY and CDR2 SVGAGI. The CDR3 contains 14 residues. A library of TCRbeta sequences, prepared with unique molecular identifiers, was generated. TCRdb itself ran the PCR reads through MiXCR, one entry per CDR3 protein. The sample carries about a million distinct CDR3 sequences, about 29% recorded once. Sequenced here: PBMCs, mostly from graft donor cells, sampled 360 days after TCRalphabeta/CD19-depleted stem cell transplant. The TCR was taken from a boy younger than two who had a stem cell transplant for SCID, so the T cells may come from the graft donor. The rearrangement joins TRBV6-5 to TRBJ1-2; the D gene is possibly TRBD1 (5 bases). The CDR3 nucleotides read TGTGCCAGCAGTTACGACAGTGGGGGAAGTGGCTACACCTTC. This sequence encodes CASSYDSGGSGYTF.